These 26 T cell receptor beta chains were sequenced from one sample in a study of blood T cells in healthy people across ages (dated by TCRdb to between 2014 and 2016). Receptor libraries were prepared by 5' RACE. The data were produced on an Illumina HiSeq 2500. A second PCR of 7 to 11 cycles was performed with a sample-barcoded 5' primer and a J-beta primer mix. TCRdb reworked the public reads: Q25 trimming with fastp, MiXCR clone assembly, productive beta chains retained. Rows are combined by CDR3 protein, so each entry shows the most common genes and DNA. This sample lists about 1.5 million distinct CDR3 sequences; 35% to 45% were detected once. Jointly, the top ten make up more than 4% of the sample. The sample taken for sequencing was blood. Source of these receptors: a woman younger than 30 in good health.

The chain recombines TRBV4-1 with TRBJ2-5, with D perhaps assigned TRBD1 or TRBD2 (5 bases each). Germline V CDR1 and CDR2: MGHRA, YSYEKL. Between the trimmed V and J ends, which lost 1 base and 5 bases, there was a span of 17 bases. CDR3 length: 16 residues. The CDR3 protein is CASSQGTGPAEETQYF. Here the CDR3 DNA reads TGCGCCAGCAGCCAAGGGACGGGGCCGGCGGAGGAGACCCAGTACTTC.

The V and J genes are TRBV28 and TRBJ2-1; tentative D call: TRBD2 (6 bases). The CDR3 extends over 13 amino acids. V was trimmed by 6 bases and J by 4 bases, leaving 10 bases between them. Germline V CDR1 and CDR2: MDHEN, SYDVKM. The CDR3 nucleotides read TGTGCCAGCAGGGACTACTTGTACAATGAGCAGTTCTTC. It specifies CASRDYLYNEQFF.

The chain links TRBV6-5 to TRBJ1-1, with D maybe TRBD1 (6 bases). Germline loops: CDR1 MNHEY, CDR2 SVGAGI. The V gene lost 7 bases and the J gene lost 4 bases, with 13 bases spanning the gap. The CDR3 spans 13 residues. CDR3 coding DNA: TGTGCCAGCACCAGGGGTCGTGGCACTGAAGCTTTCTTT. Translating gives CASTRGRGTEAFF.

J is TRBJ2-7 and V is TRBV20-1; a possible D gene is TRBD1 (6 bases). The CDR3 runs to 15 residues. Germline values: CDR1 DFQATT, CDR2 SNEGSKA (reference sequence). Between the trimmed V and J ends, which lost 0 bases and 4 bases, there was a span of 16 bases. The CDR3 reads CSARDPRGFDYEQYF. The CDR3 nucleotides read TGCAGTGCTAGAGATCCCAGGGGATTTGATTACGAGCAGTACTTC.

The chain couples TRBV28 to TRBJ2-1; no definite D call. V dropped 5 bases and J dropped 1 base, with 15 bases sitting between them. The germline CDR1 and CDR2 sequences are MDHEN and SYDVKM. There are 16 residues in the CDR3. CDR3 in amino acids: CASSLASRVSYNEQFF. The CDR3 DNA follows: TGTGCCAGCAGTCTCGCAAGCAGAGTGTCCTACAATGAGCAGTTCTTC.

V usage is TRBV5-1 and J usage is TRBJ1-1, with D possibly TRBD1 on 6 matching bases. Germline V CDR1 and CDR2: SGHRS, YFSETQ. The length of the CDR3 is 15 residues. Trimming shortened V by 4 bases and J by 1 base, and 14 bases separated the two germline ends. The CDR3 nucleotides read TGCGCCAGCAGCGCATCGACAGGTGGGAACACTGAAGCTTTCTTT. Translated: CASSASTGGNTEAFF.

The chain links TRBV7-2 to TRBJ2-7; TRBD1 is a possible D gene (5 bases). Germline values: CDR1 SGHTA, CDR2 FQGNSA. The CDR3 runs 15 residues. The V gene lost 5 bases and the J gene lost 0 bases, with 14 bases spanning the gap. CDR3 nucleotide sequence: TGTGCCAGCAGCCCGACAGCATTGAGCTCCTACGAGCAGTACTTC. Translated, it gives CASSPTALSSYEQYF.

This clonotype was observed a few times. The gene calls are TRBV7-2 and TRBJ2-1; 8 bases map to TRBD1. Germline values: CDR1 SGHTA, CDR2 FQGNSA. V was pared by 7 bases and J by 4 bases, with 9 bases of the junction left unmatched. The CDR3 covers 15 residues. This CDR3 is CASTSDRGGYNEQFF. The CDR3 DNA follows: TGTGCCAGCACCAGCGACAGGGGAGGTTACAATGAGCAGTTCTTC.

This clonotype was seen once. The chain uses TRBV6-1 and TRBJ2-1, with TRBD2 identical over 11 bases. This CDR3 spans 14 amino acids. Germline CDR1 MNHNS, CDR2 SASEGT. The V segment lost 8 bases and the J segment 4 bases; nucleotides outside the gene matches: 4. CDR3 in DNA: TGTGCCAGCGTCCTAGCGGGGGGTTACAATGAGCAGTTCTTC. Protein sequence: CASVLAGGYNEQFF.

The chain employs TRBV24-1 and TRBJ2-1, with D perhaps being TRBD1 or TRBD2 (5 bases each). The CDR3 is 13 residues long. The V end was cut by 8 bases, the J end by 5 bases, with 12 bases between. Germline CDR1 and CDR2: KGHDR and SFDVKD. The CDR3: CATTGPSHNEQFF. The CDR3 DNA reads TGTGCCACCACGGGACCGAGCCACAATGAGCAGTTCTTC.

This rearrangement joins TRBV12-3 or TRBV12-4 to TRBJ2-5; D call uncertain. The V gene lost 4 bases and the J gene lost 5 bases, with 11 bases spanning the gap. The CDR3 has 13 residues. CDR3 in DNA: TGTGCCAGCAGTTCGAAGCTTTGGGAGACCCAGTACTTC. This sequence encodes CASSSKLWETQYF.

V and J are TRBV2 and TRBJ2-7; D ambiguous. Germline V gene sequence: CDR1 SNHLY, CDR2 FYNNEI. The ends were cut back, 5 bases at V and 10 bases at J, with 27 bases in the middle. The CDR3 spans 16 residues. DNA of the CDR3: TGTGCCAGCAGTAACCCAAGGGCTGGGAATGCAGAGACTCAGTACTTC. Translation: CASSNPRAGNAETQYF.

This clonotype turned up a few times. V usage is TRBV7-8 and J usage is TRBJ1-1, with D hard to call. With 5 bases removed from V and 5 bases from J, the gap between germline ends came to 6 bases. CDR3 length equals 11 residues. Germline values: CDR1 SGHVS, CDR2 FQNEAQ. CDR3 region: CASSPTTEAFF. In nucleotides, the CDR3 is TGTGCCAGCAGCCCAACTACTGAAGCTTTCTTT.

The rearrangement links TRBV7-6 to TRBJ1-4; tentative D call: TRBD1 (6 bases). Per the germline V gene, CDR1 is SGHVS and CDR2 is FNYEAQ. The germline V and J ends were trimmed by 3 bases and 12 bases, with 11 bases remaining between them. The CDR3 spans 12 residues. Written as DNA, the CDR3 is TGTGCCAGCAGCTTGACAGGTGATGAACTGTTTTTT. As protein: CASSLTGDELFF.

This clonotype came up a few times. The genes are TRBV4-3 and TRBJ1-2, with D unresolved. V shed 3 bases and J shed 2 bases, with 13 bases lying between them. Germline V gives CDR1 LGHNA, CDR2 YSLEER. The CDR3 spans 15 residues. DNA of the CDR3: TGCGCCAGCAGCCAGGAAAACCGACGGAACTATGGCTACACCTTC. It encodes CASSQENRRNYGYTF.

This clonotype came up a few times. The chain couples TRBV5-6 to TRBJ2-1, with 10 bases that match TRBD2. The V segment lost 4 bases and the J segment 3 bases; nucleotides outside the gene matches: 4. The CDR3 has 15 residues. Germline values: CDR1 SGHDT, CDR2 YYEEEE. The CDR3 bases are TGTGCCAGCAGCACGATAGCGGGAGGCTACAATGAGCAGTTCTTC. It is translated as CASSTIAGGYNEQFF. Combining the CDR3 with reference TRBV5-6 and TRBJ2-1 gives the whole variable domain DAGVTQSPTHLIKTRGQQVTLRCSPKSGHDTVSWYQQALGQGPQFIFQYYEEEERQRGNFPDRFSGHQFPNYSSELNVNALLLGDSALYLCASSTIAGGYNEQFFGPGTRLTVL.

The chain is built from TRBV4-3 and TRBJ1-2, with D maybe TRBD1 (5 bases). Trimming left V 4 bases short and J 13 bases short, with 16 bases between. The germline V gene encodes CDR1 LGHNA and CDR2 YSLEER. The CDR3 runs 12 residues. CDR3 DNA sequence: TGCGCCAGCAGCCGGCAGCGGGGGGAAGGCACCTTC. Amino acid sequence: CASSRQRGEGTF.

The genes are TRBV29-1 and TRBJ2-7, with TRBD1 matching 8 bases. The CDR3 is made up of 13 amino acids. V lost 4 bases and J lost 4; bases outside the gene matches: 6. CDR1 and CDR2 (germline): SQVTM, ANQGSEA. The CDR3 nucleotides read TGCAGCGTTGGGGCCAGGGGGCAGTACGAGCAGTACTTC. This translates into CSVGARGQYEQYF.

This clonotype was observed a single time. The V call is TRBV18, the J call TRBJ2-1; weak D call: TRBD1 (6 bases). The CDR3 is made up of 18 amino acids. The germline CDR1 and CDR2 sequences are KGHSH and LQKENI. With 6 bases removed from V and 0 bases from J, the gap between germline ends came to 21 bases. The CDR3 here is CASSLLRTATSSYNEQFF. The CDR3 nucleotides read TGTGCCAGCTCGCTTCTGCGGACAGCAACTAGCTCCTACAATGAGCAGTTCTTC.

This clonotype has only a few counts. The chain uses TRBV12-3 or TRBV12-4 and TRBJ1-2; D call uncertain. With 3 bases removed from V and 3 bases from J, the gap between germline ends came to 14 bases. The CDR3 runs 15 residues. In DNA form, the CDR3 reads TGTGCCAGCAGTTTCGCGCGGCCAGCCGACTATGGCTACACCTTC. It specifies CASSFARPADYGYTF.

The chain has TRBV5-1 and TRBJ2-2; D may be TRBD1 or TRBD2 (6 bases each). Trimming took off 6 bases at V and 6 bases at J, with 15 bases between the two ends. Germline V gene lookup returns CDR1 SGHRS and CDR2 YFSETQ. The CDR3 is 14 residues long. The CDR3 region is CASTNPRGAGELFF. The CDR3 region has the DNA TGCGCCAGCACCAACCCGAGGGGGGCCGGGGAGCTGTTTTTT.

The V call is TRBV7-2, the J call TRBJ2-1, with 9 nucleotides matching TRBD1. V shed 2 bases and J 5 bases; nucleotides not matched to a gene: 13. The germline CDR1 and CDR2 sequences are SGHTA and FQGNSA. The CDR3 loop spans 18 amino acids. The CDR3: CASSLWAGTGNTNNEQFF. As DNA, the CDR3 is TGTGCCAGCAGCTTATGGGCCGGGACAGGGAATACAAACAATGAGCAGTTCTTC.

The rearrangement joins TRBV5-1 to TRBJ1-1, with 7 bases that match TRBD1. The CDR3 covers 15 residues. Germline CDR1 and CDR2: SGHRS and YFSETQ. V was pared by 4 bases and J by 6 bases, with 12 bases of the junction left unmatched. The CDR3 loop reads CASSPSVGGGSEAFF. In DNA form, the CDR3 reads TGCGCCAGCAGCCCCAGCGTAGGGGGCGGTTCTGAAGCTTTCTTT.

In regard to this clonotype: The junction does not match germline at one end; this may be a read error. The genes are TRBV28 and TRBJ2-1; 11 nucleotides agree with TRBD2. CDR1 and CDR2 from the germline V gene are MDHEN and SYDVKM. CDR3 size: 15 residues. The CDR3, as DNA: TGTGCAAGCAGTTCCAAACTAGCGGGAGATGACGAGCAGTTCTTC. This encodes CASSSKLAGDDEQFF.

The chain combines TRBV5-1 with TRBJ1-5, with TRBD1 matching over 8 bases. The V gene's germline CDR1 is SGHRS and CDR2 YFSETQ. J gave up 7 bases and V 0 bases, and 6 bases lay outside the gene matches. The CDR3 totals 15 residues. The CDR3, as DNA: TGCGCCAGCAGCTTGGAAGGACAGGGTGGACAGCCCCAGCATTTT. It is translated as CASSLEGQGGQPQHF.

The chain recombines TRBV12-3 or TRBV12-4 with TRBJ1-5; D gene uncertain. The CDR3 extends over 15 amino acids. Trimming shortened V by 6 bases and J by 0 bases, and 12 bases separated the two germline ends. The CDR3 loop reads CASSPFGDSNQPQHF. For the CDR3, the DNA is TGTGCCAGCAGCCCCTTCGGGGATAGCAATCAGCCCCAGCATTTT.